Listed below are T cell receptor beta chains from one sample, sequenced in a study of cytomegalovirus exposure and HLA in healthy donors. Data came from immunoSEQ multiplex PCR; TCRdb stores just in-frame clones and leaves some out. The sample carries about 210,000 clones, roughly 77% recorded once. The source material was PBMCs. These TCRs come from a man aged 40-50 years in good health and CMV-seropositive. The CDR3 runs from the conserved cysteine through the conserved F or W. The D gene is left open where the match is weak. The listing skips clone size in some rows; elsewhere it reads once, few, many or a size class.

j_gene	d_gene	abundance	v_gene	CDR3nt	CDR3aa
TRBJ2-3	TRBD1	once	TRBV15	TGTGCCACCAGCAGACTACAGGGGGCCTCAGATACGCAGTATTTT	CATSRLQGASDTQYF
TRBJ2-7	TRBD2	.	TRBV28	TGTGCCAGCAACTTAGCGGGAGCCTACGAGCAGTACTTC	CASNLAGAYEQYF
TRBJ1-1	TRBD1	once	TRBV10-3	TGTGCCATCAGGATACAGGGGGACACTGAAGCTTTCTTT	CAIRIQGDTEAFF
TRBJ2-5	TRBD2	.	TRBV9	TGTGCCAGCAGCCTCCGGGGGGGTGAGACCCAGTACTTC	CASSLRGGETQYF
TRBJ1-2	.	.	TRBV28	TGTGCCAGCCACCCTGGACAGAACTATGGCTACACCTTC	CASHPGQNYGYTF
TRBJ1-5	TRBD1	.	TRBV10-3	TGTGCCATCAGTGAGTCAGAGGGGGCAGACAATCAGCCCCAGCATTTT	CAISESEGADNQPQHF
TRBJ2-1	TRBD2	once	TRBV11-3	TGTGCCAGCAGCCTGGGACTAGCGGGAGGCAATGAGCAGTTCTTC	CASSLGLAGGNEQFF
TRBJ2-7	TRBD2	.	TRBV18	TGTGCCAGCTCACCCAATAGCGGGGGCCAACTCTCCTACGAGCAGTACTTC	CASSPNSGGQLSYEQYF
TRBJ1-5	.	.	TRBV21-1	TGTGCCAACAGCAAAGGAGGGATCTATCCCCAGCATTTT	CANSKGGIYPQHF
TRBJ2-7	.	.	TRBV4-1	TGCGCCAGCAGCCAAGATTTCCAGGGACACTACTACGAGCAGTACTTC	CASSQDFQGHYYEQYF
TRBJ1-6	.	.	TRBV10-2	TGCGCCAGCAGTGGGGGGGGCCGGAATTCACCCCTCCACTTT	CASSGGGRNSPLHF
TRBJ1-2	.	.	TRBV6-1	TGTGCCAGCAGTGAAGCGACAGGTGCGGGCTACACCTTC	CASSEATGAGYTF
TRBJ1-1	TRBD1	.	TRBV6-5	TGTGCCAGCAGTTACTCGACAGGGGGCCCACTCGAAGCTTTCTTT	CASSYSTGGPLEAFF
TRBJ2-7	TRBD1	.	TRBV7-2	TGTGCCAGCAGTCCTCCTAGGTATTCCGGGACAGGGAGTGAGCAGTACTTC	CASSPPRYSGTGSEQYF
TRBJ2-5	.	.	TRBV29-1	TGCAGCGTTTCACAAGGCCGGGAAGAGACCCAGTACTTC	CSVSQGREETQYF
TRBJ2-1	.	.	TRBV7-2	TGTGCCAGCAGCTTTGGTCCGGGATCGCGCCCCAATGAGCAGTTCTTC	CASSFGPGSRPNEQFF
TRBJ2-7	.	.	TRBV9	TGTGCCAGCAGCGTAGGGGCAGGGTGGTACGAGCAGTACTTC	CASSVGAGWYEQYF
TRBJ1-5	TRBD1	.	TRBV19	TGTGCCAGTAGTATAGATGCCCGAGACAGGGAGCCCCAGCATTTT	CASSIDARDREPQHF
TRBJ2-7	TRBD1	.	TRBV18	TGTGCCAGCTCATCAGGACAGGGGGCCTACCTCAAGCAGTACTTC	CASSSGQGAYLKQYF
TRBJ1-1	.	.	TRBV7-9	TGTGCCAGCAGCTTAGATTCGGGGGGCCGGGCTTTCTTT	CASSLDSGGRAFF
TRBJ1-6	TRBD1	once	TRBV2	TGTGCCAGCACCCTGATCGGGACAGCGAATAATTCACCCCTCCACTTT	CASTLIGTANNSPLHF
TRBJ2-1	TRBD2	.	TRBV4-1	TGCGCCAGCAGCCTAGTTTGGACTAGCGGATACAATGAGCAGTTCTTC	CASSLVWTSGYNEQFF
TRBJ1-6	.	.	TRBV7-9	TGTGCCAGCAGCTTAGGACACGGCCTTTCACCCCTCCACTTT	CASSLGHGLSPLHF
TRBJ2-5	.	.	TRBV15	TGTGCCACCAGCAGAGCCTCGGCGGGGGCTTGGGAGACCCAGTACTTC	CATSRASAGAWETQYF
TRBJ2-3	.	.	TRBV18	TGTGCCAGCTCACCTCCTACCACAGATACGCAGTATTTT	CASSPPTTDTQYF
TRBJ2-7	TRBD2	.	TRBV4-1	TGCGCCAGCAGCCTAGGGACTAGCGTCTCCTACGAGCAGTACTTC	CASSLGTSVSYEQYF
TRBJ1-3	.	.	TRBV19	TGTGCCAGTAGTATAGCCCGACAGCTCTCTGGAAACACCATATATTTT	CASSIARQLSGNTIYF
TRBJ2-1	.	.	TRBV28	TGTGCCAGCAGTTTCGGGGGTAGGGAGTGGTTCTTC	CASSFGGREWFF
TRBJ1-1	.	few	TRBV9	TGTGCCAGCAGCGTATCCCCCCAACCAAGCCCGAACACTGAAGCTTTCTTT	CASSVSPQPSPNTEAFF
TRBJ1-1	TRBD1	.	TRBV13	TGTGCCAGCAGGGCAGGGGGCGGGAGCACTGAAGCTTTCTTT	CASRAGGGSTEAFF
TRBJ2-2	TRBD1	.	TRBV19	TGTGCCAGTATGACAGGGTTGAACACCGGGGAGCTGTTTTTT	CASMTGLNTGELFF
TRBJ2-1	TRBD1	.	TRBV5-4	TGTGCCAGCAGCTTGGTGGACAGGGTGGAAAATGAGCAGTTCTTC	CASSLVDRVENEQFF
TRBJ2-2	.	.	TRBV4-1	TGCGCCAGCAGCCAAGATATCGTAAGACAGTTGAACACCGGGGAGCTGTTTTTT	CASSQDIVRQLNTGELFF
TRBJ1-6	TRBD1	.	TRBV2	TGTGCCAGCAACCCGACAGGGTGGTATAATTCACCCCTCCACTTT	CASNPTGWYNSPLHF
TRBJ2-2	.	.	TRBV5-6	TGTGCCAGCAGCTCTTCTACCGCGAACACCGGGGAGCTGTTTTTT	CASSSSTANTGELFF
TRBJ2-7	.	few	TRBV7-9	TGTGCCAGCAGCCAGGGGCCGGGGAATCCCTCCTACGAGCAGTACTTC	CASSQGPGNPSYEQYF
TRBJ2-3	.	.	TRBV5-4	TGTGCCAGCAGCTTGCGAGGAGTCACAGATACGCAGTATTTT	CASSLRGVTDTQYF
TRBJ2-2	TRBD2	.	TRBV6-6	TGTGCCAGCTTCGATAGCGGGACCTCCCCCGGGGAGCTGTTTTTT	CASFDSGTSPGELFF
TRBJ2-7	.	.	TRBV2	TGTGCCAGCAGTTTGACAGGCAGCTCCTACGAGCAGTACTTC	CASSLTGSSYEQYF
TRBJ2-3	TRBD2	.	TRBV9	TGTGCCAGCAGCGTAGCCATCGCGACTAGCGGGACGCCAGATACGCAGTATTTT	CASSVAIATSGTPDTQYF
TRBJ2-1	TRBD2	.	TRBV19	TGTGCCAGTAGTATAAGGACTAGCGCCTTGGAGCAGTTCTTC	CASSIRTSALEQFF
TRBJ1-4	.	.	TRBV6-5	TGTGCCAGCAGTTACTCGGGGGCAGGTGAAAAACTGTTTTTT	CASSYSGAGEKLFF
TRBJ2-5	.	.	TRBV5-1	TGCGCCAGCAGCTTGTTGGTCGAGGAGACCCAGTACTTC	CASSLLVEETQYF
TRBJ2-1	TRBD2	.	TRBV6-6	TGTGCCAGCAGCCCGACTAGCGGTTCCTACAATGAGCAGTTCTTC	CASSPTSGSYNEQFF